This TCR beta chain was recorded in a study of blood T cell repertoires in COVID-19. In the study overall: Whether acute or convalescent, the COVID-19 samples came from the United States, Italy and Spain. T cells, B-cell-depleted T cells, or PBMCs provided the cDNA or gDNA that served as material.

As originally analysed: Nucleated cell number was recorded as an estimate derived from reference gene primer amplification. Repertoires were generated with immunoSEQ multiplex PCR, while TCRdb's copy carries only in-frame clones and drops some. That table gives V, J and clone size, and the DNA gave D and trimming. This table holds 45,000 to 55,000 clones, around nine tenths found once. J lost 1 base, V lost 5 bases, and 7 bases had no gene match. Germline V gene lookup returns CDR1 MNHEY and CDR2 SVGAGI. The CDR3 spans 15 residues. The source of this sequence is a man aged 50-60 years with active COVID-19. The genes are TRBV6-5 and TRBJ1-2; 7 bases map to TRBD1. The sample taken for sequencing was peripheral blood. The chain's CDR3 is CASSQAGQHNYGYTF. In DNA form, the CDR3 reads TGTGCCAGCAGTCAGGCGGGACAGCATAACTATGGCTACACCTTC.